The 28 T cell receptor beta chains presented below share a single source sample, sequenced in a study of T cell responses to AZD1222 COVID-19 vaccine. The assay was immunoSEQ multiplex PCR, and TCRdb's table has in-frame clones only and misses some. The repertoire holds 150,000 or so clones, with roughly 92% as singletons. The specimen was peripheral blood, collected on day 0 of AZD1222 vaccination. All receptors come from an adult in good health.

V and J are TRBV6-5 and TRBJ2-7; D is unclear. The V end lost 0 bases, the J end lost 4 bases, and 16 bases lay between the germline ends. CDR3 length equals 16 residues. Germline V gene lookup returns CDR1 MNHEY and CDR2 SVGAGI. This chain's CDR3 is CASSYSMAANSYEQYF. CDR3 DNA: TGTGCCAGCAGTTACTCGATGGCCGCTAATTCATACGAGCAGTACTTC.

The genes are TRBV19 and TRBJ1-5; D is uncertain. V lost 7 bases to trimming and J lost 3 bases, with 19 bases between them. This CDR3 spans 16 amino acids. CDR1 LNHDA and CDR2 SQIVND come from the germline V gene (reference sequence). This chain's CDR3 is CASKDLGRGVNQPQHF. CDR3 DNA: TGTGCCAGTAAGGACCTCGGACGGGGAGTCAATCAGCCCCAGCATTTT.

V is TRBV15 and J is TRBJ1-2, with TRBD1 as a possible D gene (5 bases). The V end was cut by 0 bases, the J end by 8 bases, with 19 bases between. There are 16 residues in the CDR3. CDR1 and CDR2 from the germline V gene are LNHNV and YYDKDF (reference sequence). CDR3 nucleotides: TGTGCCACCAGCAGAGATTCGGGGGACGAAACGGCCGGCTACACCTTC. This codes for CATSRDSGDETAGYTF. The whole variable domain, remainder taken from reference TRBV15 and TRBJ1-2, is DAMVIQNPRYQVTQFGKPVTLSCSQTLNHNVMYWYQQKSSQAPKLLFHYYDKDFNNEADTPDNFQSRRPNTSFCFLDIRSPGLGDTAMYLCATSRDSGDETAGYTFGSGTRLTVV.

This rearrangement joins TRBV11-2 to TRBJ2-1; 8 bases fit TRBD2. The germline gives CDR1 SGHAT, CDR2 FQNNGV. The CDR3 sequence is 16 residues long. Trimming took 6 bases from V and 7 from J; bases not matched to a gene: 14. CDR3: CASRDGLGLGVNEQFF. The DNA for the CDR3 is TGTGCCAGCAGAGATGGGTTGGGACTAGGAGTGAATGAGCAGTTCTTC. Together with reference TRBV11-2 and TRBJ2-1, the CDR3 gives the full variable domain: EAGVAQSPRYKIIEKRQSVAFWCNPISGHATLYWYQQILGQGPKLLIQFQNNGVVDDSQLPKDRFSAERLKGVDSTLKIQPAKLEDSAVYLCASRDGLGLGVNEQFFGPGTRLTVL.

This chain links TRBV6-5 with TRBJ1-4; a possible D gene is TRBD1 (5 bases). The V end was cut by 6 bases, the J end by 7 bases, with 15 bases between. The CDR3 totals 14 residues. The V gene's germline CDR1 is MNHEY and CDR2 SVGAGI. The CDR3: CASRDLFGTEKLFF. In DNA, the CDR3 is TGTGCCAGCAGGGACCTTTTCGGGACTGAAAAACTGTTTTTT.

The rearrangement links TRBV12-5 to TRBJ1-1; D gene ambiguous. CDR3 length equals 14 residues. Looked up from germline, CDR1 is LGHNT and CDR2 is FRNRAP. The V and J ends lost 3 bases and 2 bases respectively, with 10 bases between them. CDR3 DNA sequence: TGTGCTAGTGGTTTCCCCGGGAAAAACACTGAAGCTTTCTTT. This sequence encodes CASGFPGKNTEAFF.

The rearrangement joins TRBV15 to TRBJ2-7, with D uncertain. Germline lookup yields CDR1 LNHNV and CDR2 YYDKDF (reference sequence). V shed 0 bases and J shed 4 bases, with 7 bases lying between them. The CDR3 has 13 amino acids. The CDR3, as DNA: TGTGCCACCAGCAGAGATCCCCCGTACGAGCAGTACTTC. Its translation is CATSRDPPYEQYF.

The V gene is TRBV12-3 or TRBV12-4, the J gene TRBJ1-2; D unresolved. The CDR3 spans 13 residues. Trimming removed 7 bases from V and 5 bases from J, with 14 bases in between. For the CDR3, the DNA is TGTGCCAGCATGCCTAAATTATTTTATGGCTACACCTTC. This translates into CASMPKLFYGYTF.

V and J are TRBV6-5 and TRBJ1-1; 8 bases agree with TRBD1. Germline-derived CDR1 and CDR2 are MNHEY and SVGAGI. This CDR3 region has 14 residues. Trimming cost V 4 bases and J 4 bases; bases outside gene matches: 5. For the CDR3, the DNA is TGTGCCAGCAGTTCATGGACAGGGTCCACTGAAGCTTTCTTT. Translating it yields CASSSWTGSTEAFF.

The chain combines TRBV29-1 with TRBJ2-2; 8 bases are shared with TRBD2. Germline V CDR1 and CDR2: SQVTM, ANQGSEA. J gave up 4 bases and V 0 bases, and 7 bases lay outside the gene matches. The CDR3 length is 16 residues. The CDR3 DNA reads as TGCAGCGTTGAAGATCAACTAGCGGACGCCACCGGGGAGCTGTTTTTT. This translates into CSVEDQLADATGELFF.

This chain uses TRBV5-5 with TRBJ1-5; D perhaps matches TRBD1 (5 bases). V shed 0 bases and J shed 5 bases, with 12 bases lying between them. This CDR3 spans 15 amino acids. Germline assignment: CDR1 SGHKS and CDR2 YYEKEE (reference sequence). CDR3 DNA sequence: TGTGCCAGCAGCTTGGCGGGGGTTGCCCATCAGCCCCAGCATTTT. Residues: CASSLAGVAHQPQHF. The entire variable domain, with the rest obtained from reference TRBV5-5 and TRBJ1-5, is as follows: DAGVTQSPTHLIKTRGQQVTLRCSPISGHKSVSWYQQVLGQGPQFIFQYYEKEERGRGNFPDRFSARQFPNYSSELNVNALLLGDSALYLCASSLAGVAHQPQHFGDGTRLSIL.

The J gene is TRBJ2-7, the V gene TRBV5-4, with 9 bases matching TRBD2. The CDR3 loop spans 13 amino acids. V lost 4 bases and J lost 7; bases outside the gene matches: 6. From germline, CDR1 is SGHNT and CDR2 YYREEE (reference sequence). The CDR3 bases are TGTGCCAGCAGCCCGGGACTAGCATATGAGCAGTACTTC. Its protein product is CASSPGLAYEQYF. Based on the CDR3 plus reference TRBV5-4 and TRBJ2-7, the full variable domain is ETGVTQSPTHLIKTRGQQVTLRCSSQSGHNTVSWYQQALGQGPQFIFQYYREEENGRGNFPPRFSGLQFPNYSSELNVNALELDDSALYLCASSPGLAYEQYFGPGTRLTVT.

This chain connects TRBV10-1 to TRBJ2-7; 12 bases fit TRBD2. CDR1 is WNHNN and CDR2 is SYGVQD in the germline V gene (reference sequence). The CDR3 has 13 amino acids. J gave up 5 bases and V 10 bases, and 6 bases lay outside the gene matches. The CDR3 region is CATRTSGNHEQYF. CDR3 DNA: TGCGCCACCCGGACTAGCGGGAACCACGAGCAGTACTTC.

This chain links TRBV30 with TRBJ1-2; TRBD1 might be the D (6 bases). The V gene's germline CDR1 is GTSNPN and CDR2 SVGIG (reference sequence). V was cut by 0 bases and J by 8 bases, with 13 bases left in between. The CDR3 covers 13 residues. The CDR3 coding sequence is TGTGCCTGGAGTGTACAGGGAACTGGCGGCTACACCTTC. Amino acid sequence: CAWSVQGTGGYTF.

V usage is TRBV7-9 and J usage is TRBJ2-2; a weak D match, TRBD1 (6 bases). This CDR3 region has 14 residues. Germline loops: CDR1 SEHNR, CDR2 FQNEAQ (reference sequence). The germline V and J ends were trimmed by 7 bases and 8 bases, with 17 bases remaining between them. The CDR3 DNA is TGTGCCAGCACCCCCCTAGGGGGTCAGGGGGAGCTGTTTTTT. Protein: CASTPLGGQGELFF.

The rearrangement uses TRBV5-1 and TRBJ2-4; D gene ambiguous. The V end was cut by 0 bases, the J end by 6 bases, with 1 base between. Germline lookup yields CDR1 SGHRS and CDR2 YFSETQ. This CDR3 spans 11 amino acids. The CDR3 DNA sequence: TGCGCCAGCAGCTTGGGAAACATTCAGTACTTC. This encodes CASSLGNIQYF.

V and J are TRBV4-2 and TRBJ1-2; D remains ambiguous. This CDR3 comprises 14 residues. With 1 base removed from V and 2 bases from J, the gap between germline ends came to 8 bases. Germline lookup yields CDR1 LGHNA and CDR2 YNFKEQ. As DNA, the CDR3 is TGTGCCAGCAGCCAAGGGGTGGTAAACTATGGCTACACCTTC. Its protein is CASSQGVVNYGYTF.

The chain combines TRBV5-1 with TRBJ1-1; perhaps TRBD1 as D (5 bases). Germline-derived CDR1 and CDR2 are SGHRS and YFSETQ. There are 18 residues in the CDR3. V was pared by 4 bases and J by 1 base, with 23 bases between. Written as DNA, the CDR3 is TGCGCCAGCAGCCCGGGCCTGGGAGGGACCGACTCGAACACTGAAGCTTTCTTT. It encodes CASSPGLGGTDSNTEAFF.

The chain is built from TRBV5-1 and TRBJ2-2; D may be TRBD1 (5 bases). CDR3 length: 15 amino acids. Trimming removed 0 bases from V and 5 bases from J, with 11 bases in between. CDR1 and CDR2 (germline): SGHRS, YFSETQ. CDR3 DNA sequence: TGCGCCAGCAGCTTGGGAGCAAGGGGTACCGGGGAGCTGTTTTTT. This sequence encodes CASSLGARGTGELFF. The full variable domain, completed using reference TRBV5-1 and TRBJ2-2, is KAGVTQTPRYLIKTRGQQVTLSCSPISGHRSVSWYQQTPGQGLQFLFEYFSETQRNKGNFPGRFSGRQFSNSRSEMNVSTLELGDSALYLCASSLGARGTGELFFGEGSRLTVL.

The J gene is TRBJ2-7, the V gene TRBV10-2, with TRBD2 identical over 10 bases. Germline trimming cut 0 bases from V and 3 bases from J; bases unmatched to any gene: 11. CDR3 length: 18 residues. The germline V gene encodes CDR1 WSHSY and CDR2 SAAADI. CDR3 in amino acids: CASSESRLQSGRDYEQYF. The CDR3 DNA reads as TGCGCCAGCAGTGAGTCGAGGCTTCAGAGCGGGAGGGACTACGAGCAGTACTTC.

The chain joins TRBV24-1 to TRBJ2-1, with 16 bases matching TRBD2. Trimming cost V 2 bases and J 7 bases; bases outside gene matches: 4. This CDR3 contains 17 residues. Germline-derived CDR1 and CDR2 are KGHDR and SFDVKD. DNA of the CDR3: TGTGCCACCAGTGATTCGGGACTAGCGGGAGGGTTGAATGAGCAGTTCTTC. Translating it yields CATSDSGLAGGLNEQFF.

This chain joins TRBV29-1 and TRBJ2-2; 10 bases agree with TRBD1. V was pared by 6 bases and J by 1 base, with 2 bases of the junction left unmatched. CDR1 SQVTM and CDR2 ANQGSEA come from the germline V gene. The CDR3 is 14 amino acids. The CDR3 region is CSVGTGENTGELFF. CDR3 nucleotides: TGCAGCGTCGGGACAGGGGAGAACACCGGGGAGCTGTTTTTT.

This chain joins TRBV6-1 and TRBJ1-1; TRBD1 is a possible D gene (5 bases). Germline assignment: CDR1 MNHNS and CDR2 SASEGT. CDR3 length: 17 amino acids. Trimming left V 4 bases short and J 2 bases short, with 20 bases between. CDR3 nucleotide sequence: TGTGCCAGCAGTGCCTTAGGGCGACAGAGGGTAAACACTGAAGCTTTCTTT. Translation: CASSALGRQRVNTEAFF.

The chain combines TRBV7-9 with TRBJ2-1, with a possible D match to TRBD1 (5 bases). The CDR3 runs 15 residues. Between the trimmed V and J ends, which lost 5 bases and 4 bases, there was a span of 15 bases. Germline CDR1 is SEHNR and CDR2 is FQNEAQ (reference sequence). In DNA form, the CDR3 reads TGTGCCAGCAGCCCGACCCTTGACAGTTACAATGAGCAGTTCTTC. Translated: CASSPTLDSYNEQFF.

V and J are TRBV6-5 and TRBJ1-1, with D perhaps matching TRBD1 (5 bases). Trimming removed 5 bases at V and 0 bases at J, with 10 bases between. The CDR3 length is 14 residues. The V gene's germline CDR1 is MNHEY and CDR2 SVGAGI. The CDR3 sequence: CASSLGRMNTEAFF. CDR3 sequence (DNA): TGTGCCAGCAGTCTGGGACGGATGAACACTGAAGCTTTCTTT.

The chain links TRBV30 to TRBJ2-1; 8 nucleotides align to TRBD2. Germline CDR1 reads GTSNPN; CDR2 reads SVGIG (reference sequence). This CDR3 region has 13 residues. The V gene end was trimmed by 0 bases and the J gene end by 10 bases; junction bases not matched to a gene: 5. CDR3 protein: CAWSVAGVDEQFF. CDR3 nucleotide sequence: TGTGCCTGGAGTGTAGCGGGAGTTGACGAGCAGTTCTTC.

V gene TRBV2 combines with J gene TRBJ1-2; D perhaps matches TRBD1 (5 bases). The CDR3 covers 13 residues. Germline CDR1 is SNHLY and CDR2 is FYNNEI. The V and J ends lost 10 bases and 2 bases respectively, with 14 bases between them. The CDR3: CAIGGDPNYGYTF. CDR3 DNA: TGTGCCATCGGGGGGGACCCCAACTATGGCTACACCTTC.

The chain joins TRBV9 to TRBJ1-2, with D maybe TRBD1 (6 bases). With 4 bases removed from V and 3 bases from J, the gap between germline ends came to 16 bases. The CDR3 sequence is 15 residues long. Germline CDR1 SGDLS, CDR2 YYNGEE. CDR3 bases: TGTGCCAGCAGCCTACGGGACACCGAGTACTATGGCTACACCTTC. It specifies CASSLRDTEYYGYTF. The entire variable domain, with the rest obtained from reference TRBV9 and TRBJ1-2, is as follows: DSGVTQTPKHLITATGQRVTLRCSPRSGDLSVYWYQQSLDQGLQFLIQYYNGEERAKGNILERFSAQQFPDLHSELNLSSLELGDSALYFCASSLRDTEYYGYTFGSGTRLTVV.